This T cell receptor (beta chain) was retrieved from a study of breast tumors, draining lymph nodes, adjacent tissues. Study observations and caveats: Tumor T cell lymph node origin was a supported hypothesis, not proven. Tumor repertoires ranked between lymph nodes and nontumor tissue in diversity, with V and J gene preferences.

TCRdb re-derived calls from the multiplex PCR reads in MiXCR, one entry per CDR3 protein. This sample yields fewer than 300,000 distinct CDR3 sequences, of which about 34% are seen a single time; 1.1% to 1.5% belongs to the top ten. This clonotype came up many times. Its cognate antigen is unknown. Samples came from axillary lymph nodes draining the breast cancer. V lost 4 bases to trimming and J lost 3 bases; unmatched junction nucleotides: 9. CDR3 length equals 16 residues. The germline V gene has CDR1 SGHDT and CDR2 YYEEEE. The chain links TRBV5-6 to TRBJ2-7; 11 bases are a match to TRBD1. The source is a female donor with breast cancer. Some clones in this sample may be carry-over from other donors' samples. Input material: axillary lymph node tissue. The CDR3 protein is CASSTWTGGGFYEQYF. The CDR3 DNA is TGTGCCAGCAGCACCTGGACAGGGGGCGGGTTCTACGAGCAGTACTTC.